The 27 T cell receptor beta chains below all came from one sample that was sequenced in a study of CXCR3-negative and CXCR3-positive naive CD8 T cells. The TRB cDNA libraries were prepared by 5' RACE with UMI labels. TCRdb reprocessed the 5' RACE reads and stores each CDR3 protein as one record, lacking DNA. The sample spans roughly 24,000 distinct CDR3 sequences; the ten largest clones claim roughly 2.8%. Sequencing was done on a sample of naive CXCR3- CD8+ T cells from blood. Stated subset: CD45RO-CCR7+CD27+CD95- naive CD8+ T cells lacking CXCR3 (TNR3-). The receptors stem from a human donor in good health. Some clones in this sample may be carry-over from other donors' samples.

The J gene is TRBJ1-4, the V gene TRBV27; the TRBD1 assignment by TCRdb is unverifiable without DNA. Germline CDR1 reads MNHEY; CDR2 reads SMNVEV (reference sequence). The CDR3 sequence is 14 residues long. The CDR3 region is CASSPGQGGEKLFF.

The genes are TRBV7-9 and TRBJ2-7; the D call of TRBD1 rests on TCRdb alone, since no DNA is present to check it. Germline loops: CDR1 SEHNR, CDR2 FQNEAQ (reference sequence). This CDR3 is built from 14 residues. The CDR3 spells CASSSVLRGGEQYF.

The chain links TRBV7-9 to TRBJ2-7; checking the TCRdb D call of TRBD2 is not possible without DNA. Germline loops: CDR1 SEHNR, CDR2 FQNEAQ (reference sequence). The CDR3 is 18 residues long. The CDR3 is CASSHSVGLSLSSYEQYF.

This rearrangement joins TRBV28 to TRBJ2-5; there is no DNA to check the TCRdb D call of TRBD2. CDR1 MDHEN and CDR2 SYDVKM come from the germline V gene. This CDR3 is 15 amino acids long. The CDR3 reads CASSLTSGGEETQYF.

This chain uses TRBV12-2 with TRBJ1-1; TCRdb gives TRBD1 as the D gene, but with no DNA this cannot be confirmed. TRBV12-2 is flagged as a pseudogene. The CDR3 extends over 14 amino acids. The CDR3 spells CASRHLGANTEAFF.

V is TRBV7-9 and J is TRBJ2-7. Germline CDR1 and CDR2: SEHNR and FQNEAQ (reference sequence). This CDR3 is 12 amino acids long. The CDR3 spells CASRDGSYEQYF.

The CDR3: CSAEVGEMETQYF. The genes are TRBV20-1 and TRBJ2-5. The CDR3 spans 13 residues. Germline V gives CDR1 DFQATT, CDR2 SNEGSKA (reference sequence).

V gene TRBV12-3 or TRBV12-4 combines with J gene TRBJ1-2. The CDR3 loop spans 12 amino acids. CDR3 sequence reads: CASSPASHGYTF.

The V and J genes are TRBV28 and TRBJ2-2; TCRdb's D call of TRBD1 is untestable without DNA. Germline V gene lookup returns CDR1 MDHEN and CDR2 SYDVKM. The CDR3 sequence is 16 residues long. The CDR3 is CASSSLGQANTGELFF.

The chain recombines TRBV10-1 with TRBJ1-1; the D gene TCRdb calls, TRBD1, cannot be checked with no DNA. CDR3 length: 13 amino acids. The germline gives CDR1 WNHNN, CDR2 SYGVQD (reference sequence). The CDR3 protein is CASSGRDSAEAFF.

The chain recombines TRBV5-5 with TRBJ1-2; the D call from TCRdb, TRBD1, cannot be confirmed without DNA. There are 16 residues in the CDR3. Germline assignment: CDR1 SGHKS and CDR2 YYEKEE (reference sequence). CDR3 amino acids: CASSHFLGQADIDYTF.

This CDR3 is CASSDTRESSYNEQFF. The gene calls are TRBV6-4 and TRBJ2-1; the D call from TCRdb, TRBD1, cannot be confirmed without DNA. The CDR3 extends over 16 amino acids. CDR1 is MRHNA and CDR2 is SNTAGT in the germline V gene.

This clonotype is labeled medium-sized based on frequency. The V call is TRBV28, the J call TRBJ2-5; TCRdb selects TRBD2, and the lack of DNA leaves this call unchecked. Germline CDR1 MDHEN, CDR2 SYDVKM. This CDR3 has 16 residues. The CDR3: CASSPLQRGAVETQYF. Using reference TRBV28 and TRBJ2-5 for the parts outside the CDR3, the full variable domain is DVKVTQSSRYLVKRTGEKVFLECVQDMDHENMFWYRQDPGLGLRLIYFSYDVKMKEKGDIPEGYSVSREKKERFSLILESASTNQTSMYLCASSPLQRGAVETQYFGPGTRLLVL.

The chain has TRBV7-9 and TRBJ2-7; as DNA is missing, the TRBD2 call by TCRdb cannot be tested. Germline assignment: CDR1 SEHNR and CDR2 FQNEAQ (reference sequence). This CDR3 is built from 16 residues. CDR3 residues: CASSSMTGPSGYEQYF.

The genes are TRBV28 and TRBJ2-7; TCRdb's D gene call, TRBD1, goes unchecked for lack of DNA. This CDR3 comprises 15 residues. The V gene's germline CDR1 is MDHEN and CDR2 SYDVKM. CDR3 loop: CASRSHHGTAYEQYF.

The V gene is TRBV7-8, the J gene TRBJ1-6; TCRdb calls TRBD1, which cannot be checked without DNA. CDR1 is SGHVS and CDR2 is FQNEAQ in the germline V gene. The CDR3 length is 13 residues. CDR3 region: CASSAPGDSPLHF.

The chain is built from TRBV20-1 and TRBJ2-7; TCRdb calls TRBD2, which cannot be checked without DNA. The CDR3 has 16 residues. The germline gives CDR1 DFQATT, CDR2 SNEGSKA (reference sequence). The CDR3 loop is CSARDLRSSGAYEQYF.

This chain connects TRBV4-2 to TRBJ1-1; there is no DNA to check the TCRdb D call of TRBD1. The length of the CDR3 is 18 residues. Looked up from germline, CDR1 is LGHNA and CDR2 is YNFKEQ. CDR3 loop: CASSPGIPRRDSLTQAFF.

The J gene is TRBJ1-1, the V gene TRBV5-6; checking the TCRdb D call of TRBD1 is not possible without DNA. The CDR3 length is 19 residues. Per germline, CDR1 SGHDT and CDR2 YYEEEE. CDR3 region: CASSFTLQGGMLMNTEAFF.

The V gene is TRBV7-3, the J gene TRBJ1-6; without DNA, the TCRdb call of TRBD1 cannot be checked. The CDR3 is made up of 15 amino acids. The V gene's germline CDR1 is SGHTA and CDR2 FQGTGA. CDR3 sequence: CASSLTAPPWSPLHF.

This CDR3 is CATSDRQGARTDTQYF. V and J are TRBV24-1 and TRBJ2-3; TCRdb gives TRBD1 as the D gene, but with no DNA this cannot be confirmed. The CDR3 totals 16 residues. Per the germline V gene, CDR1 is KGHDR and CDR2 is SFDVKD.

The V gene is TRBV9, the J gene TRBJ1-1; TCRdb indicates TRBD1, and absent DNA this call remains unverified. Germline values: CDR1 SGDLS, CDR2 YYNGEE. The CDR3 is 14 amino acids. CDR3 region: CASSQGGLNTEAFF.

V and J are TRBV11-2 and TRBJ1-1. Looked up from germline, CDR1 is SGHAT and CDR2 is FQNNGV. The CDR3 loop spans 12 amino acids. CDR3 sequence: CASSDWNTEAFF.

The V gene is TRBV6-5, the J gene TRBJ2-5; the D gene TCRdb calls, TRBD1, cannot be checked with no DNA. CDR3 length: 13 amino acids. From germline, CDR1 is MNHEY and CDR2 SVGAGI. Here the CDR3 reads CASSYEGKETQYF.

The chain joins TRBV18 to TRBJ2-7; with no DNA, the TCRdb D assignment of TRBD2 cannot be verified. CDR1 is KGHSH, CDR2 LQKENI, per germline. The CDR3 is made up of 14 amino acids. The CDR3 region is CASSPPGGGSEQYF. The full variable domain, with the rest looked up from reference TRBV18 and TRBJ2-7, is NAGVMQNPRHLVRRRGQEARLRCSPMKGHSHVYWYRQLPEEGLKFMVYLQKENIIDESGMPKERFSAEFPKEGPSILRIQQVVRGDSAAYFCASSPPGGGSEQYFGPGTRLTVT.

The chain has TRBV5-4 and TRBJ1-2; the D call from TCRdb, TRBD1, cannot be confirmed without DNA. This CDR3 contains 13 residues. Per germline, CDR1 SGHNT and CDR2 YYREEE (reference sequence). The CDR3 loop is CASSLKTAYGYTF.

V and J are TRBV28 and TRBJ2-3; the D call from TCRdb, TRBD1, cannot be confirmed without DNA. The germline CDR1 and CDR2 sequences are MDHEN and SYDVKM. The CDR3 is 15 residues long. The CDR3 spells CASSPDRGPTDTQYF.